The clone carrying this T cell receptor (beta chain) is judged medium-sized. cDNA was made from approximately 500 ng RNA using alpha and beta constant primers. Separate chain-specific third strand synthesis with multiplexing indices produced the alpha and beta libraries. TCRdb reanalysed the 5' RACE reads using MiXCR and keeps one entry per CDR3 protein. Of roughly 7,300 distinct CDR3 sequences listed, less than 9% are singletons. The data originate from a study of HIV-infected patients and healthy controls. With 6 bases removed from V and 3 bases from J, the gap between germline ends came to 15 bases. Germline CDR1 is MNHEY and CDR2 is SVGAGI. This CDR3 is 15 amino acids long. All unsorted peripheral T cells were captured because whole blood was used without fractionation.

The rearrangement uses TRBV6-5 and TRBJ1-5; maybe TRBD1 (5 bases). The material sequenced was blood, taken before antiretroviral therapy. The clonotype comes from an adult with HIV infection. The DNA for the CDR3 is TGTGCCAGCAGAACGGGGCGTCTTACCAATCAGCCCCAGCATTTT. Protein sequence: CASRTGRLTNQPQHF.